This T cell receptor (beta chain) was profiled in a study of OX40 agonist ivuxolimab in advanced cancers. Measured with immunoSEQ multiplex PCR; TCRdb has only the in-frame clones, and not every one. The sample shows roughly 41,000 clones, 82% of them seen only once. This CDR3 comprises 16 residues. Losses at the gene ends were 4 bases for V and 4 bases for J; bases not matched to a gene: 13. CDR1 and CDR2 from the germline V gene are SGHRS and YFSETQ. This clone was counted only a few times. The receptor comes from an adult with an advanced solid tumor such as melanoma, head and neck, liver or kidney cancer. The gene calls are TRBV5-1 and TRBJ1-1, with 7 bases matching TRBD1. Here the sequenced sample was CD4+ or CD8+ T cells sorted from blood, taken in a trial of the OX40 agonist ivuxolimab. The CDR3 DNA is TGCGCCAGCAGCGGTGGTACAGGGGAGCAGGGCACTGAAGCTTTCTTT. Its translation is CASSGGTGEQGTEAFF.